This T cell receptor beta chain was sequenced for a study of T cell repertoires in cytomegalovirus infection. On the study more broadly: It was the public TCR beta signatures that indicated both CMV infection and matching HLA type.

Each CDR3 protein is one row after TCRdb ran MiXCR on the reads. The table has hundreds of thousands of distinct CDR3 sequences, 5% to 8.5% seen once. Study conclusions and caveats: Dominant in the ex vivo response were TCR beta clonotypes restricted by HLA-C and specific for CMV. Using cumulative public TCR beta family frequency, the authors identified those who carried CMV together with the relevant HLA.

Points on this clonotype: Its antigen is still unknown. A read error is possible here, since a much larger clone lies one base away.

The germline V gene has CDR1 DFQATT and CDR2 SNEGSKA (reference sequence). The CDR3 length is 14 residues. The chain employs TRBV20-1 and TRBJ2-5, with 7 positions matching TRBD2. Sequencing used PBMCs. This clonotype originated in a human donor in good health (CMV status not recorded). Some clones in this sample may be carry-over from other donors' samples. This CDR3 is CSALGSGTIETLYF. The CDR3 nucleotides read TGCAGTGCACTAGGGAGCGGGACCATTGAGACCCTGTACTTC.